This entry concerns a single T cell receptor beta chain. Antigen: not known. TCRdb used MiXCR to reprocess the RT-PCR reads, holding one entry per CDR3 protein. The sample lists around 530,000 distinct CDR3 sequences, 16% occurring once. This sample stems from a study of response to subunit inactivated influenza vaccine. Per germline, CDR1 SNHLY and CDR2 FYNNEI. This CDR3 region has 15 residues. Trimming removed 4 bases from V and 7 bases from J; junction bases left unmatched: 8. Overall study findings and caveats: Seasonal influenza vaccination, on each occasion, was suggested by the authors to recruit few new T cells.

The sample was CD4+ T cells sorted from PBMCs, taken roughly 24 months after vaccination. This TCR came from a man aged 50 to 69 who received an inactivated influenza vaccine. This chain joins TRBV2 and TRBJ2-1; TRBD2 agrees at 9 bases. CDR3 DNA: TGTGCCAGCAGTGGACACGCGGGGGGGCCAAATGAGCAGTTCTTC. It codes for CASSGHAGGPNEQFF.